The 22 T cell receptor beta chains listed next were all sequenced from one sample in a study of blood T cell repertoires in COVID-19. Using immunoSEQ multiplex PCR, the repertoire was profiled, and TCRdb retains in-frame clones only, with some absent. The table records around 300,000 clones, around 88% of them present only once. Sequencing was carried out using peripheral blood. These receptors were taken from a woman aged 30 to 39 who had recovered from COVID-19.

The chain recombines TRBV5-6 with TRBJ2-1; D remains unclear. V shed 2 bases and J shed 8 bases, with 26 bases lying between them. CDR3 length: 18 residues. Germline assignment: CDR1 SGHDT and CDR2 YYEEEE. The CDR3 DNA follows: TGTGCCAGCAGCTTCTTGGTAAAGGTGCGTTCTTGGGCAGATGAGCAGTTCTTC. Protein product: CASSFLVKVRSWADEQFF.

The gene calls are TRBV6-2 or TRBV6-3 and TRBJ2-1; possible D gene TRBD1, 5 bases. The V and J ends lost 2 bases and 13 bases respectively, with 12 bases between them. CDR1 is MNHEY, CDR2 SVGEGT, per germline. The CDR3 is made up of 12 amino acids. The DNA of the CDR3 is TGTGCCAGCAGTTACCCGACAGATTTCCAGTTCTTC. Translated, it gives CASSYPTDFQFF.

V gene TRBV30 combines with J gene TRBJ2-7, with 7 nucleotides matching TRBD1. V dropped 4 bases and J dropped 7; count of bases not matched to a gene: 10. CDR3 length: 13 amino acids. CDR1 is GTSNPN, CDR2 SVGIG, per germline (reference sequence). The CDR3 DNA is TGTGCCTGGACTGAGGGGGCGCCGGGAGAGCAGTACTTC. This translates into CAWTEGAPGEQYF. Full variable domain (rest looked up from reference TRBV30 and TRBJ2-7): SQTIHQWPATLVQPVGSPLSLECTVEGTSNPNLYWYRQAAGRGLQLLFYSVGIGQISSEVPQNLSASRPQDRQFILSSKKLLLSDSGFYLCAWTEGAPGEQYFGPGTRLTVT.

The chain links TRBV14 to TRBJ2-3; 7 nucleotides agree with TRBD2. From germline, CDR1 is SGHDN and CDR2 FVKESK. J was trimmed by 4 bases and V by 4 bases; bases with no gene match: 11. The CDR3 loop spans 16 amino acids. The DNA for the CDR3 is TGTGCCAGCAGCCCTACGGGAGGCGTTGGGGCAGATACGCAGTATTTT. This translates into CASSPTGGVGADTQYF.

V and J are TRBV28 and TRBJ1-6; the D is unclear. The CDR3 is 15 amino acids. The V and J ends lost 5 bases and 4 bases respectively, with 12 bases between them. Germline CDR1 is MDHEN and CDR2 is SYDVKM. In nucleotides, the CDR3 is TGTGCCAGCAGTACGCCCCAGGCGTATAATTCACCCCTCCACTTT. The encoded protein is CASSTPQAYNSPLHF. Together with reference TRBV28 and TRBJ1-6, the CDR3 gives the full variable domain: DVKVTQSSRYLVKRTGEKVFLECVQDMDHENMFWYRQDPGLGLRLIYFSYDVKMKEKGDIPEGYSVSREKKERFSLILESASTNQTSMYLCASSTPQAYNSPLHFGNGTRLTVT.

The CDR3 DNA is TGTGCCGTAGACAGCAGGGCCCTGGGCTACACCTTC. This codes for CAVDSRALGYTF. The chain joins TRBV30 to TRBJ1-2; maybe TRBD1 (5 bases). Germline loops: CDR1 GTSNPN, CDR2 SVGIG (reference sequence). Trimming removed 8 bases at V and 8 bases at J, with 18 bases between. This CDR3 contains 12 residues.

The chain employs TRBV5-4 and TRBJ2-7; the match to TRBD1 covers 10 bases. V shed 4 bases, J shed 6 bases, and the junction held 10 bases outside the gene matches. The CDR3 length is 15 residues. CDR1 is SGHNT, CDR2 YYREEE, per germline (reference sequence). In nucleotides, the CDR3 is TGTGCCAGCAGCCCCAAGGACAGGGGGTTCGGCGAGCAGTACTTC. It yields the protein CASSPKDRGFGEQYF.

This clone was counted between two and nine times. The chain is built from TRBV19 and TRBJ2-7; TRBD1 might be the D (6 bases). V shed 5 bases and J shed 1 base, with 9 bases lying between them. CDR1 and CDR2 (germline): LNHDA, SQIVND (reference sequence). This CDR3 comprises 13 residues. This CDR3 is CASSARGSYEQYF. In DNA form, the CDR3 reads TGTGCCAGTAGTGCCAGGGGTTCCTACGAGCAGTACTTC.

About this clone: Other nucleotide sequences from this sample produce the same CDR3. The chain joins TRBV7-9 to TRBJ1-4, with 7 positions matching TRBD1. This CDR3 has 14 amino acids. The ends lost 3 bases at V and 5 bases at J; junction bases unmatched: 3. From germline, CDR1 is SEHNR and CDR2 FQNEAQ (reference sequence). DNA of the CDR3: TGTGCCAGCAGCTTGCGACAGGGAAATGAAAAACTGTTTTTT. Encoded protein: CASSLRQGNEKLFF.

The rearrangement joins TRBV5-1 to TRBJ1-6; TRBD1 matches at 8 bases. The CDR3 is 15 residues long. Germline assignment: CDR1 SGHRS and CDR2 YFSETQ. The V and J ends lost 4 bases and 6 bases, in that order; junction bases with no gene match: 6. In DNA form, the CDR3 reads TGCGCCAGCAGCGCCGGACAGGGTGGTAATTCACCCCTCCACTTT. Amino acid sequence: CASSAGQGGNSPLHF.

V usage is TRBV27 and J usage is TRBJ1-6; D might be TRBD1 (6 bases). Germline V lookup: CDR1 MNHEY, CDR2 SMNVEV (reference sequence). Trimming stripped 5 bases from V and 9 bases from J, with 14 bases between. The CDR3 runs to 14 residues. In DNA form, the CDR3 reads TGTGCCAGCAGTAAAACAGGGTGGGCTTCACCCCTCCACTTT. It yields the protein CASSKTGWASPLHF.

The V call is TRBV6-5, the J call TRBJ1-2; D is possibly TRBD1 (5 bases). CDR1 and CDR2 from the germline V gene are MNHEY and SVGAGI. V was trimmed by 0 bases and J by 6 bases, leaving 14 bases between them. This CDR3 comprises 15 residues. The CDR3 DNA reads TGTGCCAGCAGTTACTCGACATACCCCAGGGATGGCTACACCTTC. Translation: CASSYSTYPRDGYTF.

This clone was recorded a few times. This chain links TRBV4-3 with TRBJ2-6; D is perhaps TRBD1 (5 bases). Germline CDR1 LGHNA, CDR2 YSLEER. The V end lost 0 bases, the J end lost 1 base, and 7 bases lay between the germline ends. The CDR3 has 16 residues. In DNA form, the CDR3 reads TGCGCCAGCAGCCAAGATGGGGCGTCTGGGGCCAACGTCCTGACTTTC. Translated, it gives CASSQDGASGANVLTF.

The CDR3 spells CASSLFLTELNYGYTF. The DNA for the CDR3 is TGTGCCAGCAGTTTATTTTTGACAGAATTAAACTATGGCTACACCTTC. The J gene is TRBJ1-2, the V gene TRBV28; weak D call: TRBD1 (5 bases). Per germline, CDR1 MDHEN and CDR2 SYDVKM. The CDR3 runs to 16 residues. The V end was cut by 1 base, the J end by 2 bases, with 14 bases between.

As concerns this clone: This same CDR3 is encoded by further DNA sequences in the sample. CDR3 sequence (DNA): TGTGCCAGCAGCTTACTCGGAGAGAACTATGGCTACACCTTC. Encoded protein: CASSLLGENYGYTF. The J gene is TRBJ1-2, the V gene TRBV5-5; D unresolved. Trimming took off 2 bases at V and 2 bases at J, with 10 bases between the two ends. CDR1 is SGHKS and CDR2 is YYEKEE in the germline V gene (reference sequence). This CDR3 region has 14 residues.

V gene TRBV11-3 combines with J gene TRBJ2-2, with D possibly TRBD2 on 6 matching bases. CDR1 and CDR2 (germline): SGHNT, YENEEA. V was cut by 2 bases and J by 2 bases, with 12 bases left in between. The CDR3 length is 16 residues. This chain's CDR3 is CASSLYGTANTGELFF. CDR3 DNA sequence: TGTGCCAGCAGCTTATACGGGACTGCTAACACCGGGGAGCTGTTTTTT.

CDR3 bases: TGTGCCAGCAGCTTATTGACAGGTACCAATGAGCAGTTCTTC. It translates to CASSLLTGTNEQFF. This chain links TRBV7-2 with TRBJ2-1; possibly TRBD1 for D (6 bases). The V and J ends lost 2 bases and 6 bases respectively, with 11 bases between them. The length of the CDR3 is 14 residues. The V gene's germline CDR1 is SGHTA and CDR2 FQGNSA.

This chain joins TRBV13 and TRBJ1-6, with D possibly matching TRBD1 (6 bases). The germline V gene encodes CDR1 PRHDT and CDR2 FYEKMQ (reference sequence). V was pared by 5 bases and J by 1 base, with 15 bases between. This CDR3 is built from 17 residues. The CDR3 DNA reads TGTGCCAGCAGCGGGAATACAGGGTGGTCCTATAATTCACCCCTCCACTTT. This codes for CASSGNTGWSYNSPLHF. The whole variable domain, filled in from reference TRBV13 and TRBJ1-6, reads AAGVIQSPRHLIKEKRETATLKCYPIPRHDTVYWYQQGPGQDPQFLISFYEKMQSDKGSIPDRFSAQQFSDYHSELNMSSLELGDSALYFCASSGNTGWSYNSPLHFGNGTRLTVT.

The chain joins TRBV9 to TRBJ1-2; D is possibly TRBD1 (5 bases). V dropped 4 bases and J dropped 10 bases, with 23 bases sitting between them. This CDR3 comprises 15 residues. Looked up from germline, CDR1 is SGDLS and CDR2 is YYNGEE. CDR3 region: CASSPGGGPVVYYTF. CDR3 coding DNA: TGTGCCAGCAGCCCCGGCGGGGGACCCGTCGTATACTACACCTTC.

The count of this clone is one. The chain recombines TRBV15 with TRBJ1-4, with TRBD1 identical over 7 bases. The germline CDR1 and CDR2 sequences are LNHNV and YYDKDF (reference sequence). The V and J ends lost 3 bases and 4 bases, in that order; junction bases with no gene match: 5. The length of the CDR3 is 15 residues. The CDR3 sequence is CATSSQTGNNEKLFF. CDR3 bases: TGTGCCACCAGCAGCCAGACAGGGAATAATGAAAAACTGTTTTTT.

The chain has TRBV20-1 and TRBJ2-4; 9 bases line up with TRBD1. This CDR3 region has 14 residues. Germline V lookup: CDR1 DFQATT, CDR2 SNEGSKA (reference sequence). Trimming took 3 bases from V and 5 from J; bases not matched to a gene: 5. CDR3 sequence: CSASLRTGENIQYF. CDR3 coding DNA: TGCAGTGCTAGTTTAAGGACAGGGGAAAACATTCAGTACTTC.

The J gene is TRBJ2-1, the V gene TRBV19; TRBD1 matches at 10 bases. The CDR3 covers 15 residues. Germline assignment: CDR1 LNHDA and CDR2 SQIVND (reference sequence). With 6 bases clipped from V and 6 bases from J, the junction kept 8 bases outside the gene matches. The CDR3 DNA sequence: TGTGCCAGTAGCCTAGACAGGGGGCTTGTCAATGAGCAGTTCTTC. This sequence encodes CASSLDRGLVNEQFF.